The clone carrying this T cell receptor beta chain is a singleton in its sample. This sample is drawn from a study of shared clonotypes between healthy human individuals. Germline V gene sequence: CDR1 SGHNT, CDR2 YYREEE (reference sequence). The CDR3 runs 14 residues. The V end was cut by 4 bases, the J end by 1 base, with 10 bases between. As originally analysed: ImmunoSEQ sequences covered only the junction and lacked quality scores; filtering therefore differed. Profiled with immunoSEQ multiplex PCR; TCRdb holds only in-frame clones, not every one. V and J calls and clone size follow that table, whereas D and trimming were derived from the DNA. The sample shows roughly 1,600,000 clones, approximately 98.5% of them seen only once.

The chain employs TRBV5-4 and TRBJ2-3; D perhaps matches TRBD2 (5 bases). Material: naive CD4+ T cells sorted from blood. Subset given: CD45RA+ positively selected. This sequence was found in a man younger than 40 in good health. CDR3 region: CASSPRDGTDTQYF. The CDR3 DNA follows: TGTGCCAGCAGCCCGAGGGATGGCACAGATACGCAGTATTTT.